This T cell receptor (beta chain) comes out of a study of radiation and T cells in renal cell carcinoma. The CDR3 covers 15 residues. Germline V gene lookup returns CDR1 SGHVS and CDR2 FNYEAQ. The V and J ends lost 0 bases and 1 base respectively, with 6 bases between them. Treatment indicated: treatment-naive control, cytoreductive nephrectomy. Sequencing was performed with immunoSEQ multiplex PCR; in TCRdb, only in-frame clones are kept and a portion is missing. Here the sample spans some 9,800 clones, over 60% being singletons. V usage is TRBV7-6 and J usage is TRBJ2-2, with a weak D call TRBD2 (5 bases). The sequencing here drew on tumor tissue, taken from a patient whose treatment was nephrectomy without radiotherapy. This clonotype was obtained from a man aged 55 to 70 with renal cell carcinoma. The CDR3 coding sequence is TGTGCCAGCAGCTTAGCCACTAGGAACACCGGGGAGCTGTTTTTT. It specifies CASSLATRNTGELFF.